This TCR beta chain was captured by sequencing in a study of blood T cell repertoires in COVID-19 (TCRdb year 2020). Concerning the study at large: Samples from collaborators originated in the United States, Italy and Spain and spanned both the acute and convalescent phases of COVID-19. Where available, HLA class I and class II types were obtained from metadata supplied by the sample provider rather than from assay-based typing. A freely available public database, intended as a resource for researchers studying the immune response to SARS-CoV-2, is where the repertoires were released. Nearly every sample came with metadata listing a de-identified subject ID, COVID-19 status, age in years and sex. Subjects who had been exposed to COVID-19, were actively infected with it, or had recovered from it provided the deeply sampled blood TCRbeta repertoires that made up the dataset. The prospective study material was composed of cDNA or gDNA derived from T cells, B-cell-depleted T cells, or PBMCs. Samples were obtained from the ongoing ImmuneRACE study (first 160 participants) and from over 1,000 subjects provided by 6 global collaborators. The study at large found these results: Clinical and demographic metadata were provided uncurated, with the amount varying by source and participant.

Trimmed from V: 0 bases; trimmed from J: 0 bases; junction bases lacking a gene match: 19. Inclusive of the bounding cysteine and phenylalanine, the CDR3 is 22 residues long. Of all the DNA, just the CDR3 is kept, 66 bases in frame from base 1. The germline V gene (reference sequence) yields LGHDT for CDR1 and YNNKEL for CDR2. TCRbeta CDR3 regions were amplified from genomic DNA by means of the immunoSEQ Assay, a bias-controlled multiplex PCR. The authors' pipeline ran thus. Nucleated cell counts per sample were estimated from amplification of reference gene primers within the assay. To quantify the absolute abundance of each unique TCRbeta CDR3 rearrangement, sequence reads were collapsed and filtered. For each sample, productive Simpson clonality was calculated by taking the square root of Simpson's diversity index across productive rearrangements. Not all clones reach the TCRdb copy of this immuneACCESS table, which keeps in-frame sequences only. Checked studies attribute under half of the gap to unresolved V genes and leave the rest unexplained. V and J calls and clone size follow that table, whereas D and trimming were derived from the DNA. A total of more than 110,000 clones appear in this sample, around 87% of them only once. In total, the top ten clones hold approximately 5.4% of the sample.

With regard to this clone: Its antigen is not yet known. The record has no base qualities; no much larger clone is one base away.

The collaborating institutions used their own protocols to collect whole blood in K2EDTA tubes. For TCRbeta analysis, collaborator samples were shipped as frozen whole blood, as isolated PBMCs, or as DNA extracted from either sample type. This clonotype was obtained from a human donor in a cohort sampled during active COVID-19. The sample taken for sequencing was peripheral blood. The chain links TRBV3-1 (or the pseudogene TRBV3-2) with TRBJ1-3; a stretch of 8 junction bases matches TRBD1. The bases are TGTGCCAGCAGCCAAGACTATCTCACCGGCTGGGGACAGGAGTCCTCTGGAAACACCATATATTTT. Its translation is CASSQDYLTGWGQESSGNTIYF.